The following is a TCR beta chain sequence with its context. Its antigen remains unknown. This CDR3 comprises 12 residues. Germline V gene data show CDR1 as SEHNR and CDR2 as FQNEAQ (reference sequence). V was pared by 1 base and J by 7 bases, with 7 bases between. The data were obtained in a study of vaccination and CD4 T cells after COVID-19. Study context: Samples were taken after vaccination, a median of roughly 72 days after dose two, with a range of 14 to 241. The study, taken as a whole, reports: Median counts of SARS-CoV-2-reactive clonotypes increased from around 21 to 38; this difference was not significant. Vaccine-specific clones in convalescent patients were spike mono-reactive in 304 of 307 cases.

Treatment meaning: roughly nine-day PBMC culture with coronavirus spike peptide pools or control peptides (ViraFEST assay). Cultured CD4+ T cell DNA underwent sequencing with the Oncomine TCR Beta short-read assay. The authors extracted genomic DNA from cultured CD4+ T cells. In TCRdb, the PCR reads were re-called with MiXCR into one record per CDR3 protein. Of around 9,000 distinct CDR3 sequences in the sample, 55% were seen once. This receptor was identified in a human donor who had recovered from COVID-19. Sequencing used CD4+ T cells from blood, cultured in vitro. The rearrangement links TRBV7-9 to TRBJ1-2, with a weak D call TRBD1 (6 bases). CDR3 residues: CASSLVGGGYTF. The CDR3 DNA is TGTGCCAGCAGCTTAGTAGGGGGTGGCTACACCTTC.